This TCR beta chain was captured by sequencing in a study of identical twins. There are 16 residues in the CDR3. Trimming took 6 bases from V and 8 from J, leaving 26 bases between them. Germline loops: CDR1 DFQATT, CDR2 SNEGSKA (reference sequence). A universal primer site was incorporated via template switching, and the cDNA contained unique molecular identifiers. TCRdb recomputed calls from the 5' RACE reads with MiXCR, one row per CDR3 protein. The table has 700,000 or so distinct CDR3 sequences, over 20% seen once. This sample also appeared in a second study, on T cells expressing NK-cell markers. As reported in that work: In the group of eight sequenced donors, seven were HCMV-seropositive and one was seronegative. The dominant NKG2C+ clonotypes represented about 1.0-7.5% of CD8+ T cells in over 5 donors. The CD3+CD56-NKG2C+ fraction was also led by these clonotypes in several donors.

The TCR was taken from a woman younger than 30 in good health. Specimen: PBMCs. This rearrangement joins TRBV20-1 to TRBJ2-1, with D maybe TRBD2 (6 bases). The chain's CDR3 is CSARKPLGGSMDEQFF. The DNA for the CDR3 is TGCAGTGCCCGAAAGCCCCTTGGAGGGAGTATGGATGAGCAGTTCTTC.